A selection of T cell receptor beta chains follows, all from one sample in a study of Graves' ophthalmopathy and Graves' hyperthyroidism. TCRdb ran MiXCR on the multiplex PCR reads and lists one entry per CDR3 protein. The sample has about 390,000 distinct CDR3 sequences, about 16% seen once. Sequencing used peripheral blood. The receptors stem from a woman under 30 with stable Graves' hyperthyroidism. The CDR3 runs from the conserved cysteine through the conserved F or W. A D gene is named only where the DNA matches it firmly. The size entry is marked missing in some rows and otherwise reads once, few, many or a size class.

v_call,j_call,d_call,clone_size,cdr3_aa,cdr3_nt
TRBV7-6,TRBJ2-7,.,few,CASSLWPGDTYEQYF,TGTGCCAGCAGCTTATGGCCTGGGGACACCTACGAGCAGTACTTC
TRBV5-1,TRBJ2-5,TRBD1,few,CASGDREQETQYF,TGCGCCAGCGGAGACAGGGAACAAGAGACCCAGTACTTC
TRBV12-3/TRBV12-4,TRBJ1-2,.,many,CASSPLGGSHGYTF,TGTGCCAGCAGTCCACTAGGGGGGTCCCATGGCTACACCTTC
TRBV6-1,TRBJ2-3,.,.,CASGRDGTTDTQYF,TGTGCCAGCGGGCGGGACGGCACCACAGATACGCAGTATTTT
TRBV4-1,TRBJ1-1,.,.,CASSQAVGTEAFF,TGCGCCAGCAGCCAGGCCGTGGGCACTGAAGCTTTCTTT
TRBV7-3,TRBJ1-1,.,many,CASSLGHTDTEAFF,TGTGCCAGCAGCTTAGGACATACGGACACTGAAGCTTTCTTT
TRBV19,TRBJ1-2,.,many,CASTPQGASYGYTF,TGTGCCAGTACCCCTCAGGGAGCTTCTTATGGCTACACCTTC
TRBV6-2/TRBV6-3,TRBJ1-6,.,many,CASSYQPVSSYNSPLHF,TGTGCCAGCAGTTACCAGCCGGTCAGCTCCTATAATTCACCCCTCCACTTT
TRBV29-1,TRBJ2-5,TRBD2,few,CSVEMVAGGRETQYF,TGCAGCGTTGAAATGGTAGCGGGGGGAAGAGAGACCCAGTACTTC
TRBV14,TRBJ1-2,TRBD1,many,CASSQDQGDYGYTF,TGTGCCAGCAGCCAAGACCAGGGGGACTATGGCTACACCTTC
TRBV20-1,TRBJ2-7,.,many,CSALEVQGRWEQYF,TGCAGTGCGCTCGAGGTGCAGGGTCGTTGGGAGCAGTACTTC
TRBV18,TRBJ1-2,TRBD1,few,CASSPQGQGGNGYTF,TGTGCCAGCTCACCACAGGGACAGGGAGGCAATGGCTACACCTTC
TRBV3-1,TRBJ2-5,TRBD2,.,CASSQGSGGAETQYF,TGTGCCAGCAGCCAAGGTAGCGGGGGGGCCGAGACCCAGTACTTC
TRBV6-2/TRBV6-3,TRBJ1-2,.,many,CASRFNYGYTF,TGTGCCAGCAGGTTTAACTATGGCTACACCTTC
TRBV7-9,TRBJ1-1,.,many,CASSLLMVDAFF,TGTGCCAGCAGCTTACTCATGGTTGATGCTTTCTTT
TRBV6-5,TRBJ1-1,TRBD1,many,CASSSGQGESEAFF,TGTGCCAGCAGTTCGGGACAGGGGGAATCTGAAGCTTTCTTT